The rows below give T cell receptor beta chains drawn from one sample of a study of long-term antiretroviral therapy in people with HIV. The data were produced by immunoSEQ multiplex PCR, yet TCRdb's version contains in-frame clones alone and is incomplete. The repertoire consists of fewer than 45,000 clones, with approximately 83% occurring once and the leading ten covering about 11%. Material: unsorted PBMCs, obtained 2.2 years after starting antiretroviral therapy. Receptor source: a man between 18 and 29 years old with HIV. Each CDR3 is given with its conserved first and last residue. A D gene is named only where the DNA matches it firmly. Rows give clone size only sometimes, using once, few, many, or a class for an expanded clone.

cdr3_length	j_call	v_call	clone_size	d_call	cdr3_nt	cdr3_aa
15	TRBJ2-3	TRBV4-2	NA	TRBD2	TGTGCCAGCAGCCAAGAGGAGGGAGGGGCAGATACGCAGTATTTT	CASSQEEGGADTQYF
13	TRBJ2-7	TRBV14	few	NA	TGTGCCAGCAGCCAAGTTTCAGTTTACGAGCAGTACTTC	CASSQVSVYEQYF
18	TRBJ1-6	TRBV9	NA	NA	TGTGCCAGCAGCGTAGGACAGGACCATTGGACGTATAATTCACCCCTCCACTTT	CASSVGQDHWTYNSPLHF
17	TRBJ2-7	TRBV19	NA	NA	TGTGCCAGTAGTATAGGTCTCCGACAGATGTACTCCTACGAGCAGTACTTC	CASSIGLRQMYSYEQYF
14	TRBJ2-7	TRBV10-1	NA	NA	TGCGCCAGCAGTGGACAGGACCACTCCAGGGAGCAGTACTTC	CASSGQDHSREQYF
13	TRBJ2-7	TRBV2	NA	NA	TGTGCCAGCAGGGGGAATGATGTGCTCGAGCAGTACTTC	CASRGNDVLEQYF
13	TRBJ2-2	TRBV27	once	NA	TGTGCCAGCAGTTTCCATCCCACCGGGGAGCTGTTTTTT	CASSFHPTGELFF
15	TRBJ2-6	TRBV5-4	NA	NA	TGTGCCAGCAGCTTCTTAGGGGCTGGGGCCAACGTCCTGACTTTC	CASSFLGAGANVLTF
14	TRBJ2-7	TRBV2	NA	NA	TGTGCCAGCAGTGAGGGCTACCGCTCCTACGAGCAGTACTTC	CASSEGYRSYEQYF
15	TRBJ2-4	TRBV27	NA	TRBD2	TGTGCCAGCAGTTTGGGAGGGGCCGCCAAAAACATTCAGTACTTC	CASSLGGAAKNIQYF
15	TRBJ2-7	TRBV19	NA	TRBD1	TGTGCCAGTAGTATTTCCCAGGGGGTATCCTACGAGCAGTACTTC	CASSISQGVSYEQYF
15	TRBJ2-7	TRBV7-9	NA	NA	TGTGCCAGCAGCTTAGAGGCGAGTTTCACCTACGAGCAGTACTTC	CASSLEASFTYEQYF
18	TRBJ2-7	TRBV4-1	NA	TRBD2	TGCGCCAGCAGCCGCCCCTGCCCCATAGCGGGGGGCTCCTACGAGCAGTACTTC	CASSRPCPIAGGSYEQYF
14	TRBJ2-7	TRBV7-8	NA	NA	TGTGCCAGCAGCCCGGGGGGGACAGGGAAGGAGCAGTACTTC	CASSPGGTGKEQYF
13	TRBJ2-3	TRBV27	NA	NA	TGTGCCAGCAGTTTAGGGGTCACAGATACGCAGTATTTT	CASSLGVTDTQYF
13	TRBJ2-1	TRBV27	once	NA	TGTGCCAGCAGTTCCGACCTGGGGGATGAGCAGTTCTTC	CASSSDLGDEQFF
13	TRBJ2-2	TRBV6-5	once	TRBD1	TGTGCCAGCAGAACAGGGGTGACCGGGGAGCTGTTTTTT	CASRTGVTGELFF
13	TRBJ2-1	TRBV6-4	NA	NA	TGTGCCAGCAGTGACTGGACTGGTAATGAGCAGTTCTTC	CASSDWTGNEQFF
16	TRBJ1-1	TRBV27	once	TRBD1	TGTGCCAGCAGTCCCTTAGACAGGGGGCTGAACACTGAAGCTTTCTTT	CASSPLDRGLNTEAFF
14	TRBJ2-2	TRBV5-4	NA	NA	TGTGCCAGCAGCTTGGCCAAACCCTCCGGGGAGCTGTTTTTT	CASSLAKPSGELFF
13	TRBJ2-5	TRBV7-2	NA	NA	TGTGCCAGCAGCAGAGACCCGGTAGAGACCCAGTACTTC	CASSRDPVETQYF
14	TRBJ2-7	TRBV7-2	NA	NA	TGTGCCAGCAGCTTGGCATTAAATTCCGACGAGCAGTACTTC	CASSLALNSDEQYF
14	TRBJ2-5	TRBV2	NA	NA	TGTGCCAGCCCCCTTTCGGGACCACAAGAGACCCAGTACTTC	CASPLSGPQETQYF
13	TRBJ1-1	TRBV29-1	NA	NA	TGCAGCGTTGACAGCAGTCAGGGCACTGAAGCTTTCTTT	CSVDSSQGTEAFF
13	TRBJ1-2	TRBV9	NA	NA	TGTGCCAGCAGCGGGCATAGTAACTATGGCTACACCTTC	CASSGHSNYGYTF
17	TRBJ1-5	TRBV30	once	TRBD1	TGTGCCTGGAGTAGAGAGGGGGCGCAAGGCAGCAATCAGCCCCAGCATTTT	CAWSREGAQGSNQPQHF
16	TRBJ2-1	TRBV5-4	NA	TRBD2	TGTGCCAGCAGCCTCAGCGGGAGGAATCTACTGGCTGAGCAGTTCTTC	CASSLSGRNLLAEQFF
15	TRBJ1-4	TRBV21-1	NA	NA	TGTGCCAGCAGACCTGACAGGGAAGAAGATGAAAAACTGTTTTTT	CASRPDREEDEKLFF
14	TRBJ2-7	TRBV9	NA	NA	TGTGCCAGCAGCGTAGGACTGGCTCCCTACGAGCAGTACTTC	CASSVGLAPYEQYF
10	TRBJ2-1	TRBV30	NA	NA	TGTGCCTGGATGAGTAATGAGCAGTTCTTC	CAWMSNEQFF
13	TRBJ2-3	TRBV5-4	NA	NA	TGTGCCAGCAGACAGGGGGGGACAGATACGCAGTATTTT	CASRQGGTDTQYF
15	TRBJ2-7	TRBV6-5	NA	NA	TGTGCCAGCAGTTACCCCGGACTCGGAGATCACGAGCAGTACTTC	CASSYPGLGDHEQYF
14	TRBJ2-7	TRBV21-1	NA	NA	TGTGCCAGCAGCAAAGTCGGGCGGAACTACGAGCAGTACTTC	CASSKVGRNYEQYF
11	TRBJ2-7	TRBV6-5	once	TRBD2	TGTGCCAGCAGTTCGGGGGGGGTGCAGTACTTC	CASSSGGVQYF
13	TRBJ1-1	TRBV29-1	NA	NA	TGCAGCGTTGAGACGGGATCGAACACTGAAGCTTTCTTT	CSVETGSNTEAFF
16	TRBJ2-7	TRBV18	medium-sized	TRBD1	TGTGCCAGCTCACCTACACGGACAGGGTTTATGTACGAGCAGTACTTC	CASSPTRTGFMYEQYF
14	TRBJ2-7	TRBV10-3	few	NA	TGTGCCATCAGTGAGTCCTTAGCGAACTACGAGCAGTACTTC	CAISESLANYEQYF
17	TRBJ2-3	TRBV19	NA	TRBD2	TGTGCCAGTAGTGCGGGACTAGCGGGAGTTTCTACAGATACGCAGTATTTT	CASSAGLAGVSTDTQYF
13	TRBJ1-2	TRBV7-8	few	NA	TGTGCCAGCAGCGCAGATGGTAGGGCCGGCTACACCTTC	CASSADGRAGYTF
16	TRBJ2-1	TRBV28	NA	NA	TGTGCCAGCAGTACTGTGACCGGTTCCCTATACAATGAGCAGTTCTTC	CASSTVTGSLYNEQFF
14	TRBJ2-5	TRBV6-5	NA	NA	TGTGCCAGCAGCAGACCGGGACGGGTAGAGACCCAGTACTTC	CASSRPGRVETQYF
17	TRBJ2-2	TRBV7-3	NA	TRBD1	TGTGCCAGCAGCCGCCCTCCCGGACAGGGGGCGACCGGGGAGCTGTTTTTT	CASSRPPGQGATGELFF
15	TRBJ1-1	TRBV6-6	NA	TRBD1	TGTGCCAGCAGTTACTCGGCAGGGGGCATGAATGAAGCTTTCTTT	CASSYSAGGMNEAFF
14	TRBJ2-6	TRBV5-1	NA	NA	TGCGCCAGCAGCTTTATGATTGGGGCCAACGTCCTGACTTTC	CASSFMIGANVLTF
14	TRBJ2-7	TRBV6-6	NA	NA	TGTGCCAGCAGTTACCCAGGGGGGACCTACGAGCAGTACTTC	CASSYPGGTYEQYF
15	TRBJ2-1	TRBV4-1	NA	NA	TGCGCCAGCAGCCAAGCGGACAGCTCCTACAATGAGCAGTTCTTC	CASSQADSSYNEQFF
13	TRBJ2-3	TRBV11-3	once	TRBD2	TGTGCCAGCAGCCCTGGGAGGGGAGATACGCAGTATTTT	CASSPGRGDTQYF
15	TRBJ1-6	TRBV30	few	NA	TGTGCCTGGAGTGTAGGGTTGGCAGCGAATTCACCCCTCCACTTT	CAWSVGLAANSPLHF